The clone carrying this TCR beta chain came up a few times. The antigen is not known. Documented treatment: oral pan-JAK inhibitor, 5-10 mg twice daily. Sorting of PBMCs yielded the CD4+ and CD8+ T cells. Sequencing templates came from extracted RNA that was reverse transcribed into cDNA. Generated by immunoSEQ multiplex PCR, the TCRdb table keeps only in-frame clones and is missing some. The data show about 76,000 clones, with around 66% seen just once and roughly a quarter held by the top ten. These data belong to a study of CD8+ T cells in alopecia areata. Turning to the study itself: The drug, tofacitinib, lasted 6 to 18 months, followed by 6 months off drug. Affected scalp percentage determined the severity score of treated patients. Study observations and caveats: Lesional tissue from the scalp (especially in alopecia totalis/universalis) showed higher clonality than normal scalp.

CDR3 length: 14 amino acids. The germline CDR1 and CDR2 sequences are LNHDA and SQIVND (reference sequence). V lost 6 bases to trimming and J lost 5 bases; unmatched junction nucleotides: 7. This specimen consisted of CD8+ T cells sorted from blood, obtained at week 24, from a patient treated with tofacitinib. The origin of this receptor is a human donor with alopecia areata. The chain carries TRBV19 and TRBJ2-7; 10 nucleotides line up with TRBD1. Here the CDR3 reads CASRSGTGVDEQYF. CDR3 sequence (DNA): TGTGCCAGTAGGTCCGGGACAGGGGTAGACGAGCAGTACTTC.